A selection of T cell receptor beta chains follows, all from one sample in a study of Tregs in tolerant kidney transplant recipients. TCRdb's table, derived via immunoSEQ multiplex PCR, lists solely in-frame clones and lacks some. This table has 20,000 or so clones, under 70% appearing once. These receptors' targets are unknown. Sequenced material: Tregs from blood cultured with allogeneic cells. The receptors come from a human donor in good health. Both conserved end residues are part of each CDR3. Fields, in order: V gene, J gene, D gene, clone size, CDR3 protein, CDR3 DNA. The D gene is left open where the match is weak. Size values are once, few and many counts, or a class for expanded clones, and some rows have none.

V: TRBV6-1; J: TRBJ2-7; D: NA; size: NA; CDR3: CASRAKGDTEPYF; DNA: TGTGCCAGCAGAGCAAAGGGGGACACCGAGCCGTACTTC
V: TRBV30; J: TRBJ1-5; D: NA; size: NA; CDR3: CAWSVGQPQHF; DNA: TGTGCCTGGAGTGTCGGTCAGCCCCAGCATTTT
V: TRBV5-8; J: TRBJ2-5; D: NA; size: NA; CDR3: CASSYLHWYF; DNA: TGTGCCAGCAGCTACCTTCATTGGTACTTC
V: TRBV25-1; J: TRBJ1-1; D: TRBD1; size: few; CDR3: CASKSGGGTNTEAFF; DNA: TGTGCCAGCAAATCAGGGGGCGGTACGAACACTGAAGCTTTCTTT
V: TRBV6-5; J: TRBJ2-7; D: TRBD2; size: NA; CDR3: CASRTWGGSGYEQYF; DNA: TGTGCCAGCAGGACCTGGGGCGGGAGTGGGTACGAGCAGTACTTC
V: TRBV6-1; J: TRBJ2-7; D: TRBD2; size: NA; CDR3: CASSEARRGGVEQYF; DNA: TGTGCCAGCAGTGAAGCCCGGCGCGGGGGAGTCGAGCAGTACTTC
V: TRBV2; J: TRBJ2-5; D: NA; size: NA; CDR3: CASSVGSKETQYF; DNA: TGTGCCAGCAGTGTTGGTTCTAAAGAGACCCAGTACTTC
V: TRBV2; J: TRBJ2-7; D: NA; size: NA; CDR3: CASTGGPLGEQYF; DNA: TGTGCCAGCACCGGGGGGCCCCTGGGGGAGCAGTACTTC
V: TRBV7-9; J: TRBJ2-5; D: TRBD2; size: few; CDR3: CASSLGLAGFKETQYF; DNA: TGTGCCAGCAGCCTCGGACTAGCGGGATTCAAGGAGACCCAGTACTTC
V: TRBV9; J: TRBJ2-1; D: NA; size: once; CDR3: CASSVDRYNEQFF; DNA: TGTGCCAGCAGCGTAGACCGATACAATGAGCAGTTCTTC
V: TRBV7-9; J: TRBJ1-1; D: NA; size: few; CDR3: CASSLEFPGSEAFF; DNA: TGTGCCAGCAGCTTGGAATTTCCCGGGTCTGAAGCTTTCTTT
V: TRBV5-1; J: TRBJ2-7; D: NA; size: NA; CDR3: CASSLTGVSSYEQYF; DNA: TGCGCCAGCAGCTTGACGGGGGTCTCGTCCTACGAGCAGTACTTC
V: TRBV19; J: TRBJ1-1; D: TRBD1; size: few; CDR3: CASTQGRTEAFF; DNA: TGTGCCAGTACACAGGGGCGAACTGAAGCTTTCTTT
V: TRBV6-1; J: TRBJ2-3; D: TRBD2; size: few; CDR3: CASSELAGITDTQYF; DNA: TGTGCCAGCAGTGAACTAGCGGGGATCACAGATACGCAGTATTTT
V: TRBV9; J: TRBJ2-1; D: TRBD2; size: NA; CDR3: CASSVDLAAYNEQFF; DNA: TGTGCCAGCAGCGTAGACCTAGCGGCATACAATGAGCAGTTCTTC
V: TRBV5-4; J: TRBJ2-1; D: NA; size: once; CDR3: CASSLDQPRYNEQFF; DNA: TGTGCCAGCAGCTTGGATCAGCCTCGCTACAATGAGCAGTTCTTC
V: TRBV2; J: TRBJ1-5; D: NA; size: few; CDR3: CASSGRDINQPQHF; DNA: TGTGCCAGCAGTGGCCGGGACATAAATCAGCCCCAGCATTTT